This entry lists 23 T cell receptor beta chains sequenced from one sample in a study of T cells after yellow fever vaccination. Each CDR3 protein is one row after TCRdb ran MiXCR on the 5' RACE reads. Of some 560,000 distinct CDR3 sequences listed, 15% to 20% are singletons. Sequenced here: PBMCs, sampled 15 days after the yellow fever booster vaccination. Receptors were obtained from a man aged 25 to 40 who received the YFV17D yellow fever vaccine.

The rearrangement joins TRBV2 to TRBJ2-7; D remains unclear. The ends were cut back, 7 bases at V and 1 base at J, with 11 bases in the middle. Germline V gene sequence: CDR1 SNHLY, CDR2 FYNNEI. This CDR3 comprises 13 residues. The CDR3 region is CASIDVPSYEQYF. As DNA, the CDR3 is TGTGCCAGCATTGACGTCCCGTCCTACGAGCAGTACTTC.

This clonotype turned up a few times. The chain is built from TRBV20-1 and TRBJ2-7; TRBD2 might be the D (6 bases). CDR1 and CDR2 from the germline V gene are DFQATT and SNEGSKA (reference sequence). Between the trimmed V and J ends, which lost 2 bases and 2 bases, there was a span of 16 bases. The length of the CDR3 is 15 residues. The CDR3 here is CSARPRGEAAYEQYF. CDR3 in DNA: TGCAGTGCTAGACCGCGAGGGGAGGCGGCCTACGAGCAGTACTTC.

This chain uses TRBV29-1 with TRBJ2-4; the match to TRBD1 covers 7 bases. Germline-derived CDR1 and CDR2 are SQVTM and ANQGSEA. This CDR3 spans 12 amino acids. With 5 bases clipped from V and 9 bases from J, the junction kept 7 bases outside the gene matches. This CDR3 is CSVSGTAAIQYF. The CDR3, as DNA: TGCAGCGTTTCCGGGACAGCCGCCATTCAGTACTTC.

This clonotype was picked up a small number of times. The chain has TRBV6-1 and TRBJ2-7; a possible D gene is TRBD1 (8 bases). With 0 bases removed from V and 12 bases from J, the gap between germline ends came to 21 bases. This CDR3 is 15 amino acids long. CDR1 is MNHNS, CDR2 SASEGT, per germline. CDR3 protein: CASSEARGGQAKPYF. CDR3 in DNA: TGTGCCAGCAGTGAAGCGAGGGGGGGACAGGCGAAACCGTACTTC.

The V gene is TRBV7-3, the J gene TRBJ2-1; D not resolved. Germline CDR1 reads SGHTA; CDR2 reads FQGTGA. This CDR3 has 13 residues. Trimming left V 5 bases short and J 2 bases short, with 7 bases between. CDR3 nucleotides: TGTGCCAGCAGCCCCGTCGCCTACAATGAGCAGTTCTTC. This codes for CASSPVAYNEQFF.

This clonotype has a handful of counts. The V and J genes are TRBV7-2 and TRBJ2-2; D gene uncertain. Per germline, CDR1 SGHTA and CDR2 FQGNSA. V was pared by 1 base and J by 1 base, with 7 bases between. The CDR3 length is 15 residues. The CDR3 loop is CASSLVYRNTGELFF. The CDR3 nucleotides read TGTGCCAGCAGCTTAGTATATAGGAACACCGGGGAGCTGTTTTTT.

This clonotype turned up a few times. This chain uses TRBV20-1 with TRBJ2-3; D gene uncertain. V lost 3 bases and J lost 1, with 8 bases in between. The germline CDR1 and CDR2 sequences are DFQATT and SNEGSKA (reference sequence). The CDR3 spans 13 residues. In DNA form, the CDR3 reads TGCAGTGCTAGCGGTGAGGGCACAGATACGCAGTATTTT. This sequence encodes CSASGEGTDTQYF.

J is TRBJ1-1 and V is TRBV7-2; D perhaps matches TRBD1 (5 bases). This CDR3 has 14 residues. V dropped 7 bases and J dropped 2 bases, with 14 bases sitting between them. CDR1 and CDR2 (germline): SGHTA, FQGNSA. CDR3 loop: CASTPWGSNTEAFF. Here the CDR3 DNA reads TGTGCCAGCACCCCATGGGGCTCAAACACTGAAGCTTTCTTT.

This clonotype has just a few counts. This chain connects TRBV19 to TRBJ1-2; 9 bases match TRBD1. Germline CDR1 is LNHDA and CDR2 is SQIVND (reference sequence). The CDR3 sequence is 13 residues long. J was trimmed by 4 bases and V by 5 bases; bases with no gene match: 2. DNA for the CDR3: TGTGCCAGTAGTGGGACAGGGTTCTATGGCTACACCTTC. It encodes CASSGTGFYGYTF.

This clonotype was seen at least ten times. In DNA form, the CDR3 reads TGCAGTGCTAGATCCAAAGGAGGACAGGGGCTTACTGGCTACACCTTC. Its translation: CSARSKGGQGLTGYTF. This rearrangement joins TRBV20-1 to TRBJ1-2; 9 nucleotides agree with TRBD1. Germline trimming cut 2 bases from V and 7 bases from J; bases unmatched to any gene: 14. Germline-derived CDR1 and CDR2 are DFQATT and SNEGSKA (reference sequence). CDR3 size: 16 residues.

This chain connects TRBV6-2 or TRBV6-3 to TRBJ2-1, with D perhaps given as TRBD1 or TRBD2 (5 bases each). The CDR3 has 14 amino acids. Germline V gene lookup returns CDR1 MNHEY and CDR2 SVGEGT. V was shortened by 5 bases and J by 2 bases, with 10 bases between the two germline ends. Here the CDR3 reads CASSPGPAYNEQFF. In DNA form, the CDR3 reads TGTGCCAGCAGTCCGGGACCAGCCTACAATGAGCAGTTCTTC.

This clonotype was detected only a few times. DNA of the CDR3: TGCAGTGCCCAGGGTCTCCAAGAGACCCAGTACTTC. As protein: CSAQGLQETQYF. V gene TRBV20-1 combines with J gene TRBJ2-5; tentatively, D is TRBD1 (5 bases). Trimming took off 6 bases at V and 1 base at J, with 9 bases between the two ends. Germline V gene sequence: CDR1 DFQATT, CDR2 SNEGSKA (reference sequence). The length of the CDR3 is 12 residues.

This clonotype has more than one count but fewer than ten. The CDR3 DNA reads as TGTGCCAGCAGACGACCCGTCGATGAGCAGTTCTTC. This sequence encodes CASRRPVDEQFF. This rearrangement joins TRBV6-2 or TRBV6-3 to TRBJ2-1; D unresolved. From germline, CDR1 is MNHEY and CDR2 SVGEGT. Trimming shortened V by 6 bases and J by 8 bases, and 11 bases separated the two germline ends. The CDR3 extends over 12 amino acids.

This clonotype has only a few counts. The V and J genes are TRBV27 and TRBJ2-1, with D perhaps TRBD2 (5 bases). Looked up from germline, CDR1 is MNHEY and CDR2 is SMNVEV (reference sequence). V gave up 2 bases and J gave up 9 bases, with 11 bases separating them. The CDR3 runs to 13 residues. The CDR3 bases are TGTGCCAGCAGTTTACGGTTTGGGAGTGAGCAGTTCTTC. Translating gives CASSLRFGSEQFF.

Only a few counts were recorded for this clonotype. The rearrangement joins TRBV20-1 to TRBJ1-6; TRBD1 agrees at 7 bases. The germline V gene encodes CDR1 DFQATT and CDR2 SNEGSKA (reference sequence). Unmatched junction bases numbered 7, after V lost 4 bases and J lost 4 bases. The CDR3 is 15 residues long. The CDR3 coding sequence is TGCAGTGCTAAAAGAGAACAGGGGTATAATTCACCCCTCCACTTT. Amino acid sequence: CSAKREQGYNSPLHF.

V and J are TRBV20-1 and TRBJ2-7; 8 bases align to TRBD1. V lost 6 bases to trimming and J lost 1 base; unmatched junction nucleotides: 8. The CDR3 totals 14 residues. The V gene's germline CDR1 is DFQATT and CDR2 SNEGSKA (reference sequence). This CDR3 is CSAGSRGRSYEQYF. The CDR3 DNA is TGCAGTGCGGGGAGCAGGGGGCGATCCTACGAGCAGTACTTC.

The chain joins TRBV4-3 to TRBJ2-1, with TRBD2 matching over 10 bases. V trimming: 1 base; J trimming: 4 bases; junction bases outside the gene matches: 7. CDR3 length equals 17 residues. The V gene's germline CDR1 is LGHNA and CDR2 YSLEER. In DNA form, the CDR3 reads TGCGCCAGCAGCCAAGCCCTCGGACTAGCGGCTTACAATGAGCAGTTCTTC. The encoded protein is CASSQALGLAAYNEQFF.

J is TRBJ2-3 and V is TRBV7-7; 13 bases are a match to TRBD2. The CDR3 is 18 residues long. V lost 5 bases, J lost 0 bases, and 8 bases stayed unmatched. Germline V gene data show CDR1 as SSHAT and CDR2 as FNYEAQ (reference sequence). The CDR3: CASSPGTSGDASTDTQYF. In DNA form, the CDR3 reads TGTGCCAGCAGCCCAGGGACTAGCGGGGACGCTAGCACAGATACGCAGTATTTT.

The chain combines TRBV14 with TRBJ2-5; 7 bases align to TRBD2. In germline, CDR1 is SGHDN, CDR2 FVKESK. The CDR3 is made up of 15 amino acids. J was trimmed by 2 bases and V by 4 bases; bases with no gene match: 7. This CDR3 is CASSLRAGLQETQYF. CDR3 DNA sequence: TGTGCCAGCAGCCTAAGAGCGGGGTTACAAGAGACCCAGTACTTC.

With regard to this clonotype: At one end, the junction sequence differs from germline, possibly due to a read error. V and J are TRBV7-7 and TRBJ2-1, with D possibly TRBD1 on 6 matching bases. The length of the CDR3 is 13 residues. CDR1 SSHAT and CDR2 FNYEAQ come from the germline V gene (reference sequence). This CDR3 reads CASSLVQGSEQFF. Written as DNA, the CDR3 is TGTGCTAGCAGCTTAGTACAGGGAAGTGAGCAGTTCTTC.

This clonotype was observed a handful of times. The rearrangement joins TRBV7-8 to TRBJ2-3, with 10 bases fitting TRBD2. This CDR3 spans 17 amino acids. Germline-derived CDR1 and CDR2 are SGHVS and FQNEAQ. Losses at the gene ends were 7 bases for V and 6 bases for J; bases not matched to a gene: 16. As DNA, the CDR3 is TGTGCCAGCATCCCCCATCTAGCTAGCGGGAGCAGGGATACGCAGTATTTT. Translation gives CASIPHLASGSRDTQYF.

This clonotype was found a few times. The genes are TRBV10-1 and TRBJ1-3; D is possibly TRBD1 (5 bases). This CDR3 is 13 amino acids long. V was clipped by 8 bases and J by 2 bases, with 10 bases between them. Per the germline V gene, CDR1 is WNHNN and CDR2 is SYGVQD (reference sequence). The CDR3 loop is CASSATAGNTIYF. The CDR3 coding sequence is TGCGCCAGCTCTGCGACAGCTGGAAACACCATATATTTT.

There are a few counts of this clonotype. The V call is TRBV7-2, the J call TRBJ2-7; TRBD2 agrees at 7 bases. The V and J ends lost 2 bases and 4 bases, in that order; junction bases with no gene match: 8. The CDR3 covers 15 residues. In germline, CDR1 is SGHTA, CDR2 FQGNSA. Here the CDR3 DNA reads TGTGCCAGCAGCTTAACTCCGGGACTAACGTACGAGCAGTACTTC. Protein product: CASSLTPGLTYEQYF.